This TCR beta chain comes out of a study of T cells in Graves' hyperthyroidism and ophthalmopathy. In this sample, this clonotype turned up a few times. What it binds is unknown. The source material, RNA transcripts, was used to amplify TCR beta CDR3 regions. First-round RT-PCR with HTBI primers amplified the TCR CDR3 region. Via MiXCR, TCRdb re-called the multiplex PCR reads, giving one row per CDR3 protein. The table includes about 580,000 distinct CDR3 sequences, about 15% detected once. Overall study findings and caveats: In simple terms, a model built on 13 V-J features told ophthalmopathy apart from stable hyperthyroidism.

Disease duration under 2 months; hyperthyroidism patients were aged 18 to 65. Those patients with uncontrolled infection, other autoimmune disease, pregnancy or lactation were excluded. This blood was taken when hyperthyroidism was first diagnosed, before any ophthalmopathy symptoms existed. The sequencing sample was made of blood. This sequence was found in a woman in her 30s with Graves' hyperthyroidism that later progressed to Graves' ophthalmopathy.

The CDR3 loop reads CASSPETGGNTIYF. The CDR3 nucleotides read TGTGCCAGCAGCCCTGAGACAGGTGGAAACACCATATATTTT. This rearrangement joins TRBV9 to TRBJ1-3, with D perhaps matching TRBD1 (6 bases). V lost 4 bases, J lost 3 bases, and 11 bases lay in between. The V gene's germline CDR1 is SGDLS and CDR2 YYNGEE. The CDR3 is 14 amino acids.